This T cell receptor beta chain was identified during a study of blood T cell repertoires in COVID-19. The wider study: Specimens from acute and convalescent COVID-19 originated in the United States, Italy and Spain. T cells, B-cell-depleted T cells, or PBMCs supplied cDNA or gDNA.

Followed over time, Seattle patients had been enrolled while infection was active. Per the authors' pipeline: Nucleated cell counts were estimated from reference gene primer amplification. Generated by immunoSEQ multiplex PCR, the TCRdb table keeps only in-frame clones and is missing some. V and J calls and clone size follow that table, whereas D and trimming were derived from the DNA. The data show some 130,000 clones, with roughly 91% seen just once and less than 4.5% held by the top ten. Germline V gene sequence: CDR1 MGHDK, CDR2 SYGVNS. The V gene lost 7 bases and the J gene lost 7 bases, with 10 bases spanning the gap. CDR3 length equals 11 residues.

The V gene is TRBV25-1, the J gene TRBJ1-1, with D maybe TRBD1 (6 bases). Sequenced: peripheral blood. This receptor was obtained from a man aged 60 to 75 with COVID-19, enrolled during active disease. Here the CDR3 reads CASNRESEAFF. The CDR3 nucleotides are TGTGCCAGCAACAGGGAAAGTGAAGCTTTCTTT.